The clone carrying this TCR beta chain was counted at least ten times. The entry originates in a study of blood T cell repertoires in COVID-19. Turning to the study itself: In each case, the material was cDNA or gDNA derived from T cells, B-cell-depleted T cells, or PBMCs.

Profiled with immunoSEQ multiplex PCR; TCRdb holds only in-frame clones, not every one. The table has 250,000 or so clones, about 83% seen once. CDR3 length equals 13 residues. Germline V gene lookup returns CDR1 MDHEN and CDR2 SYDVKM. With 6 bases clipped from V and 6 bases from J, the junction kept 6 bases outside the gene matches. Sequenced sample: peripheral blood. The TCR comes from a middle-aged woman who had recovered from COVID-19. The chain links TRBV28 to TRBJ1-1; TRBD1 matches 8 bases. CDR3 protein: CASRKQGGAEAFF. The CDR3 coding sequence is TGTGCCAGCAGAAAACAGGGGGGGGCTGAAGCTTTCTTT.